This T cell receptor (beta chain) was profiled in a study of cytomegalovirus exposure and HLA in healthy donors. From germline, CDR1 is MDHEN and CDR2 SYDVKM. The V gene end was trimmed by 4 bases and the J gene end by 7 bases; junction bases not matched to a gene: 9. The CDR3 extends over 15 amino acids. Assay used: immunoSEQ multiplex PCR; TCRdb lists only in-frame clones, some missing. The sample holds about 110,000 clones, 88% seen once. The chain carries TRBV28 and TRBJ1-5, with TRBD1 matching over 8 bases. The clonotype originates from a woman under 30 in good health and CMV-seronegative. Sequenced input: PBMCs. CDR3 in DNA: TGTGCCAGCAGTTCGGACAGGGTAGCAGAACAGCCCCAGCATTTT. This gives the protein CASSSDRVAEQPQHF.